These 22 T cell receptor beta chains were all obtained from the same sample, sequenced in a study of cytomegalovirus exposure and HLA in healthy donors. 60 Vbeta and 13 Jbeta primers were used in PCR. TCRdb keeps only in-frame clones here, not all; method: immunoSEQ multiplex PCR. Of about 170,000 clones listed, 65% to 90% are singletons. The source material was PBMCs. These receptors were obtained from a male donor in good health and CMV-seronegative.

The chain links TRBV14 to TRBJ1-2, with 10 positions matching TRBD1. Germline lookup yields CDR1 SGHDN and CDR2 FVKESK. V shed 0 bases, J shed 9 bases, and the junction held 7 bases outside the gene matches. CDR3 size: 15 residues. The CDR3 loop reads CASSQDGLGQGSYTF. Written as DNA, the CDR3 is TGTGCCAGCAGCCAAGATGGGTTGGGACAGGGGAGCTACACCTTC.

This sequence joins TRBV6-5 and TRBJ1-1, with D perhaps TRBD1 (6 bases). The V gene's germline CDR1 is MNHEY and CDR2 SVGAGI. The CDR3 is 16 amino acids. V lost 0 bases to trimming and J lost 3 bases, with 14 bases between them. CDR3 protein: CASSYSHETGYTEAFF. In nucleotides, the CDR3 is TGTGCCAGCAGTTACTCGCATGAGACAGGATACACTGAAGCTTTCTTT.

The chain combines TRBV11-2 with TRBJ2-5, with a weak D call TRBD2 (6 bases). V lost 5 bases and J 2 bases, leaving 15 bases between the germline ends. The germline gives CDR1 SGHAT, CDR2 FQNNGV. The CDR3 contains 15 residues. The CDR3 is CASSQNPGLQETQYF. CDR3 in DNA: TGTGCCAGCAGCCAAAACCCGGGACTGCAAGAGACCCAGTACTTC.

The CDR3 protein is CASSLGHLPDNSPLHF. Here the CDR3 DNA reads TGCGCCAGCAGTCTAGGACATCTTCCTGATAATTCACCCCTCCACTTT. The chain links TRBV4-1 to TRBJ1-6, with D perhaps TRBD1 (5 bases). Trimming removed 6 bases at V and 5 bases at J, with 17 bases between. This CDR3 spans 16 amino acids. Per the germline V gene, CDR1 is MGHRA and CDR2 is YSYEKL.

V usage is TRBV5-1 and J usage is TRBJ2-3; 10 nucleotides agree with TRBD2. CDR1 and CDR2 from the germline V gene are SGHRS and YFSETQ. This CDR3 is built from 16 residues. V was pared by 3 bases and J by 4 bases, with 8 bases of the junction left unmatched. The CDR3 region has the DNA TGCGCCAGCAGCTGGGGCCCTAGCGGGGGTGCAGATACGCAGTATTTT. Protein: CASSWGPSGGADTQYF.

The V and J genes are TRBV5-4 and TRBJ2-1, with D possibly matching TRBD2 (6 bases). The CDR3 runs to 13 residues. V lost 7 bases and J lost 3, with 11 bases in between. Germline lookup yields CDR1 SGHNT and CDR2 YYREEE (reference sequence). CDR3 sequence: CASYPRGYNEQFF. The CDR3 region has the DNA TGTGCCAGCTATCCGCGGGGCTACAATGAGCAGTTCTTC.

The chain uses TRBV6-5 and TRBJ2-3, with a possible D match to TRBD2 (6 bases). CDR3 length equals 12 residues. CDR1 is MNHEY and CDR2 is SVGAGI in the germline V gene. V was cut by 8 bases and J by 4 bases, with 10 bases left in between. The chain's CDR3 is CASGGTPDTQYF. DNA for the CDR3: TGTGCCAGCGGGGGGACTCCAGATACGCAGTATTTT.

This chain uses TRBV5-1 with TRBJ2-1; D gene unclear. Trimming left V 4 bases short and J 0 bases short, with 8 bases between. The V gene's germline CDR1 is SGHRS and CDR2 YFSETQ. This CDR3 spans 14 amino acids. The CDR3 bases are TGCGCCAGCAGCCCCCCTAGCTCCTACAATGAGCAGTTCTTC. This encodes CASSPPSSYNEQFF.

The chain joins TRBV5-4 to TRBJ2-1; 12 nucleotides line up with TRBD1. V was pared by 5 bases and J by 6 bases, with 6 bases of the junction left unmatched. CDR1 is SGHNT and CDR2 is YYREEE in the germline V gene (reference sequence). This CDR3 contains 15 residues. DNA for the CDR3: TGTGCCAGCAGGTCGGGACAGGGGGCATTCAATGAGCAGTTCTTC. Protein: CASRSGQGAFNEQFF.

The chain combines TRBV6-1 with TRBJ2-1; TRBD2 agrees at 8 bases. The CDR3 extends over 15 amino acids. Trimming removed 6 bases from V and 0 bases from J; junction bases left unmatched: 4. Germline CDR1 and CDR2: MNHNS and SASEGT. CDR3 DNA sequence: TGTGCCAGCAGAACCGGGACTAGCTCCTACAATGAGCAGTTCTTC. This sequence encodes CASRTGTSSYNEQFF.

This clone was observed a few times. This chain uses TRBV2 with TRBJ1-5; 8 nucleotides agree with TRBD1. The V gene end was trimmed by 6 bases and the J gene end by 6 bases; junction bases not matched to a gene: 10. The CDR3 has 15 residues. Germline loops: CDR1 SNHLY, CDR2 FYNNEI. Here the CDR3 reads CASREQGADGQPQHF. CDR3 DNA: TGTGCCAGCAGAGAGCAGGGGGCTGACGGTCAGCCCCAGCATTTT.

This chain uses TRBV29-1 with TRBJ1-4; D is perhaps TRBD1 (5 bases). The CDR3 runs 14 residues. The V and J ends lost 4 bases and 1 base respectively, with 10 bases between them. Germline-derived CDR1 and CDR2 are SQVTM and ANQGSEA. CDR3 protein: CSVGQTGTNEKLFF. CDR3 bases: TGCAGCGTTGGACAGACGGGAACTAATGAAAAACTGTTTTTT.

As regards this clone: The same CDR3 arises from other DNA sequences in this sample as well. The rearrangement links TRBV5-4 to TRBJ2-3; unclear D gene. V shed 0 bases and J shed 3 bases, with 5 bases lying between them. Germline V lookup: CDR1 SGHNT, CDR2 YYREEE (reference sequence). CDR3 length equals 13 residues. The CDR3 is CASSLAGTDTQYF. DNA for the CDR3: TGTGCCAGCAGCTTGGCCGGTACAGATACGCAGTATTTT. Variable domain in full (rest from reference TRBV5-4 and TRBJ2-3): ETGVTQSPTHLIKTRGQQVTLRCSSQSGHNTVSWYQQALGQGPQFIFQYYREEENGRGNFPPRFSGLQFPNYSSELNVNALELDDSALYLCASSLAGTDTQYFGPGTRLTVL.

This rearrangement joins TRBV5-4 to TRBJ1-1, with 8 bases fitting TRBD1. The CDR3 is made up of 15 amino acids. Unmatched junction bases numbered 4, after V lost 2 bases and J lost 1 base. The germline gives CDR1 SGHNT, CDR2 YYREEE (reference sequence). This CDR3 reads CASSFGTGENTEAFF. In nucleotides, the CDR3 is TGTGCCAGCAGCTTCGGGACAGGAGAGAACACTGAAGCTTTCTTT.

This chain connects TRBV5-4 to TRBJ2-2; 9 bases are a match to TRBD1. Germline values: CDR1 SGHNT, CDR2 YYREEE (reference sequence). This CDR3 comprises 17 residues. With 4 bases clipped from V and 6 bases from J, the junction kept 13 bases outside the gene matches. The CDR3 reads CASSQPGTGPGAGELFF. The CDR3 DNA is TGTGCCAGCAGCCAACCCGGGACAGGGCCTGGTGCCGGGGAGCTGTTTTTT.

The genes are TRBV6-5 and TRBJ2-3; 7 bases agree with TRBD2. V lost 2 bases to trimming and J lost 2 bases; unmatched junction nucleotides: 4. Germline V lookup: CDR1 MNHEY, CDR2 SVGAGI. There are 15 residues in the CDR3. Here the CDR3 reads CASSYQLAATDTQYF. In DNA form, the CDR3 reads TGTGCCAGCAGTTACCAGCTAGCGGCCACAGATACGCAGTATTTT.

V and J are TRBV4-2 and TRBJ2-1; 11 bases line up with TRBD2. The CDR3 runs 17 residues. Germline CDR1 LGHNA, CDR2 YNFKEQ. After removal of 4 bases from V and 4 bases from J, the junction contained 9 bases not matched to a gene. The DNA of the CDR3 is TGTGCCAGCAGCCGGGGACCGACTAGCGGGGAATACAATGAGCAGTTCTTC. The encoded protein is CASSRGPTSGEYNEQFF.

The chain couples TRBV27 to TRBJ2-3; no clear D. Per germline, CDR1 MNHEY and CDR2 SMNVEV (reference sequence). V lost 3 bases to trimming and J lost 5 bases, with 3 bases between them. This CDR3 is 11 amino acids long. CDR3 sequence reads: CASSFRDTQYF. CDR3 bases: TGTGCCAGCAGTTTTAGAGATACGCAGTATTTT.

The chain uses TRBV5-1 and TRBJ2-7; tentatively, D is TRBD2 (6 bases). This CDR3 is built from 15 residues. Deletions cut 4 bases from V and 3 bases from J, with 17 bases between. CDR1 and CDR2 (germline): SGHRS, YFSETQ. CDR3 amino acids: CASSPVASANYEQYF. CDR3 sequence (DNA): TGCGCCAGCAGCCCGGTCGCTAGCGCGAACTACGAGCAGTACTTC.

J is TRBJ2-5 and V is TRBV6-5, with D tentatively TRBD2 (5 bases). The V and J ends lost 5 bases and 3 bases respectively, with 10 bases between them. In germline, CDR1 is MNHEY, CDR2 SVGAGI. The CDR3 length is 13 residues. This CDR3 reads CASSRTREETQYF. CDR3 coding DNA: TGTGCCAGCAGTCGGACGAGGGAAGAGACCCAGTACTTC.

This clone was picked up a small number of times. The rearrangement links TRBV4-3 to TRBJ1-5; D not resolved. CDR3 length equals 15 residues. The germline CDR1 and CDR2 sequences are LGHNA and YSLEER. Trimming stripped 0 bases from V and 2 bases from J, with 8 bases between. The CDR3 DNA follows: TGCGCCAGCAGCCAAGAGCCGGCGGGCAATCAGCCCCAGCATTTT. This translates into CASSQEPAGNQPQHF.

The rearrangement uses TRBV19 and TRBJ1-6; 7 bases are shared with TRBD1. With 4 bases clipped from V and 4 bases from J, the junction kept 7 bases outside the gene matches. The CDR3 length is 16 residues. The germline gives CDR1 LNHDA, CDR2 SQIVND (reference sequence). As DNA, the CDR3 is TGTGCCAGTAGTACGACAGGGACCCTTTATAATTCACCCCTCCACTTT. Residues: CASSTTGTLYNSPLHF.